This TCR beta chain was sequenced in a study of tumor-infiltrating lymphocytes in oesophageal squamous cell carcinoma. This clonotype was picked up many times. It may be a read error: a sequence one base away is much more abundant. One entry per CDR3 protein, called by TCRdb with MiXCR from the PCR reads. This table holds approximately 13,000 distinct CDR3 sequences, roughly half found once. What was sequenced was blood. The TCR comes from a male donor with esophageal squamous cell carcinoma.

This CDR3 is CASSGGGGRYNEQYF. As DNA, the CDR3 is TGTGCCAGCAGCGGGGGAGGCGGACGATACAATGAGCAGTACTTC. The gene calls are TRBV11-2 and TRBJ2-5; the D gene is possibly TRBD2 (6 bases). Germline CDR1 is SGHAT and CDR2 is FQNNGV. This CDR3 region has 15 residues. Trimming took 5 bases from V and 11 from J, leaving 24 bases between them.